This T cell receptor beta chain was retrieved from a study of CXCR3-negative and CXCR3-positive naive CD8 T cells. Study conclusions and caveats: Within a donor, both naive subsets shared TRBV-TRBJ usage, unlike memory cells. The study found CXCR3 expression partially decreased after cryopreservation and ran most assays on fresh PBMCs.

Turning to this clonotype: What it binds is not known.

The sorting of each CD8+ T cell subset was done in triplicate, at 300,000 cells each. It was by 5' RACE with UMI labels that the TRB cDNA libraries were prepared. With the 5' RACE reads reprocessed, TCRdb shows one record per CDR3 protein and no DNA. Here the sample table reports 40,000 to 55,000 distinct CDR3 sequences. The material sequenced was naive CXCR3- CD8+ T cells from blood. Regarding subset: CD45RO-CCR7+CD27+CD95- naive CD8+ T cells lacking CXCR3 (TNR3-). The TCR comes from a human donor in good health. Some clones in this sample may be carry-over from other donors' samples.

The CDR3 sequence is CSGGPLGGANVLTF. The genes are TRBV20-1 and TRBJ2-6; the D call of TRBD1 rests on TCRdb alone, since no DNA is present to check it. CDR3 size: 14 residues. Per germline, CDR1 DFQATT and CDR2 SNEGSKA (reference sequence).